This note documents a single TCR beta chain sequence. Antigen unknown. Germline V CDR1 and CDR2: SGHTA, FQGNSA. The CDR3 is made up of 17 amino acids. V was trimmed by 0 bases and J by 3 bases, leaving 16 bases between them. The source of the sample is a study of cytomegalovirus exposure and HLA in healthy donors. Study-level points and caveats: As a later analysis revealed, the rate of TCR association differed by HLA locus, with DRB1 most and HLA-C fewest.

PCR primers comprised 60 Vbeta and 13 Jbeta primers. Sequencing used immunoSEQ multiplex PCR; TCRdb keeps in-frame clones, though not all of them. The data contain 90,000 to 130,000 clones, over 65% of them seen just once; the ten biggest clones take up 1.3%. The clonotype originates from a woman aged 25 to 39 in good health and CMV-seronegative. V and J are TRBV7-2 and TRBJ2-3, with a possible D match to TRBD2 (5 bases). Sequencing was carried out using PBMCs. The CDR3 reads CASSLAPLRGRTDTQYF. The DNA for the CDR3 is TGTGCCAGCAGCTTAGCCCCCCTCCGGGGTCGGACAGATACGCAGTATTTT.